The next 12 T cell receptor beta chains were all read from a single sample in a study of blood T cell repertoires in COVID-19. Assay used: immunoSEQ multiplex PCR; TCRdb lists only in-frame clones, some missing. The table shows about 200,000 clones, with approximately 90% occurring only once. Sequenced input: peripheral blood. The source is a man aged 50 to 60 with COVID-19, enrolled during active disease.

This chain links TRBV30 with TRBJ1-5; D is perhaps TRBD1 (6 bases). Germline V lookup: CDR1 GTSNPN, CDR2 SVGIG (reference sequence). The CDR3 length is 15 residues. V lost 4 bases and J lost 3, with 16 bases in between. The CDR3, as DNA: TGTGCCTGGAAACCAAAGGGGGTCATCAATCAGCCCCAGCATTTT. Its protein product is CAWKPKGVINQPQHF.

This clone was counted many times. The rearrangement uses TRBV12-5 and TRBJ2-2; 10 bases are a match to TRBD2. The CDR3 spans 14 residues. Germline V gives CDR1 LGHNT, CDR2 FRNRAP. Germline trimming cut 8 bases from V and 6 bases from J; bases unmatched to any gene: 6. In nucleotides, the CDR3 is TGTGCTAGTTCACTAGCGGGATTTTCCGGGGAGCTGTTTTTT. Its protein product is CASSLAGFSGELFF.

This CDR3 is CASSPRVLSYEQFF. The CDR3 DNA reads TGCGCCAGCAGCCCCCGGGTCCTGTCATATGAGCAGTTCTTC. The V call is TRBV4-3, the J call TRBJ2-1, with D uncertain. Trimming removed 4 bases from V and 8 bases from J, with 15 bases in between. The CDR3 is 14 residues long. Germline V gives CDR1 LGHNA, CDR2 YSLEER.

The chain is built from TRBV27 and TRBJ2-2; 8 bases are a match to TRBD1. The length of the CDR3 is 14 residues. Unmatched junction bases numbered 3, after V lost 2 bases and J lost 7 bases. Germline V CDR1 and CDR2: MNHEY, SMNVEV (reference sequence). The CDR3 region has the DNA TGTGCCAGCAGTTTAGCAGGGGGCGTCGGGGAGCTGTTTTTT. This gives the protein CASSLAGGVGELFF.

The chain links TRBV19 to TRBJ2-7; 7 bases are a match to TRBD1. V was clipped by 8 bases and J by 5 bases; unmatched bases: 12. Germline lookup yields CDR1 LNHDA and CDR2 SQIVND (reference sequence). CDR3 length: 14 residues. CDR3 DNA sequence: TGTGCCAGTCGGACCCGACAGGGAACCCACGAGCAGTACTTC. Protein: CASRTRQGTHEQYF.

The V gene is TRBV5-1, the J gene TRBJ2-5, with D possibly TRBD1 on 6 matching bases. The CDR3 has 15 amino acids. V lost 0 bases and J 2 bases, leaving 11 bases between the germline ends. The germline gives CDR1 SGHRS, CDR2 YFSETQ. The CDR3 region has the DNA TGCGCCAGCAGCTTGGGGGTTGGACAGCAAGAGACCCAGTACTTC. Protein sequence: CASSLGVGQQETQYF.

This chain connects TRBV18 to TRBJ2-3; D gene ambiguous. The CDR3 loop spans 13 amino acids. From germline, CDR1 is KGHSH and CDR2 LQKENI. Between the trimmed V and J ends, which lost 6 bases and 6 bases, there was a span of 13 bases. Here the CDR3 reads CASSDLSIDTQYF. As DNA, the CDR3 is TGTGCCAGCTCCGACTTGAGTATTGATACGCAGTATTTT. Complete variable domain (other parts from reference TRBV18 and TRBJ2-3): NAGVMQNPRHLVRRRGQEARLRCSPMKGHSHVYWYRQLPEEGLKFMVYLQKENIIDESGMPKERFSAEFPKEGPSILRIQQVVRGDSAAYFCASSDLSIDTQYFGPGTRLTVL.

This clone was recorded once. The V call is TRBV2, the J call TRBJ2-2, with 7 bases identical to TRBD1. CDR1 SNHLY and CDR2 FYNNEI come from the germline V gene. V was pared by 6 bases and J by 4 bases, with 5 bases of the junction left unmatched. The length of the CDR3 is 14 residues. The CDR3 nucleotides are TGTGCCAGCAGCGAGGGACAGATCACCGGGGAGCTGTTTTTT. This encodes CASSEGQITGELFF.

This clone was detected only a few times. Relative to the germline gene, one junction end is altered; a read error may explain this. The V gene is TRBV15, the J gene TRBJ2-1; D may be TRBD2 (6 bases). From germline, CDR1 is LNHNV and CDR2 YYDKDF (reference sequence). The CDR3 has 14 amino acids. In nucleotides, the CDR3 is TGTGCCACCAGCCGAGAGACTAGTGCCAATGAGCAGTTCTTC. Translation gives CATSRETSANEQFF.

This clone was detected only once. The chain joins TRBV10-2 to TRBJ2-7; TRBD2 aligns across 11 bases. This CDR3 comprises 16 residues. The ends lost 4 bases at V and 5 bases at J; junction bases unmatched: 10. Germline V gene sequence: CDR1 WSHSY, CDR2 SAAADI. Written as DNA, the CDR3 is TGCGCCAGCAGTGGAACCCAGACTAGCGGGATCCACGAGCAGTACTTC. It codes for CASSGTQTSGIHEQYF.

A single count supports this clone. The V and J genes are TRBV19 and TRBJ2-7; 8 bases align to TRBD1. Germline CDR1 and CDR2: LNHDA and SQIVND (reference sequence). The trim removed 3 bases at V and 3 bases at J, leaving 4 bases unmatched. The CDR3 spans 14 residues. The CDR3 loop reads CASSIGRGLYEQYF. Here the CDR3 DNA reads TGTGCCAGTAGTATTGGCAGGGGGCTCTACGAGCAGTACTTC.

The chain employs TRBV7-6 and TRBJ2-5, with 9 bases fitting TRBD1. CDR1 is SGHVS, CDR2 FNYEAQ, per germline. This CDR3 comprises 17 residues. Trimming took 1 base from V and 5 from J; bases not matched to a gene: 11. The CDR3 DNA reads TGTGCCAGCAGCTTAGAGACCCGGGACAGGGCAGGGGAGACCCAGTACTTC. Translation gives CASSLETRDRAGETQYF.